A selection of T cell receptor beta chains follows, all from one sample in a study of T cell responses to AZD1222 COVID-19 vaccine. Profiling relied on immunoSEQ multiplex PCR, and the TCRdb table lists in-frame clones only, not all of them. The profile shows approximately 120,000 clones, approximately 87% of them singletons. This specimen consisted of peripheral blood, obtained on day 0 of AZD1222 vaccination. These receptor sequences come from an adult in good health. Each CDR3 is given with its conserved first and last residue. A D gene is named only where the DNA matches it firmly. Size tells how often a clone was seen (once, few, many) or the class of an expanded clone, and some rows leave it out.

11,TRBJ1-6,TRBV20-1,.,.,CSANDSSPLHF,TGCAGTGCCAATGACAGTTCACCCCTCCACTTT
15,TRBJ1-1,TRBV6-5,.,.,CASSSSTRMNTEAFF,TGTGCCAGCAGTTCCTCGACCAGGATGAACACTGAAGCTTTCTTT
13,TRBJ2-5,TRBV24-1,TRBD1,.,CATGGTGQETQYF,TGTGCCACCGGAGGGACAGGCCAAGAGACCCAGTACTTC
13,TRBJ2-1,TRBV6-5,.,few,CAARKSSYNEQFF,TGTGCCGCCAGGAAATCCTCCTACAATGAGCAGTTCTTC
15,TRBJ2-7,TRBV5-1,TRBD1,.,CASSLGGTGAYEQYF,TGCGCCAGCAGCTTGGGGGGGACAGGAGCCTACGAGCAGTACTTC
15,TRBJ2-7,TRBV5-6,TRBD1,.,CASSLTGTGGYEQYF,TGTGCCAGCAGCTTAACCGGGACAGGGGGCTACGAGCAGTACTTC
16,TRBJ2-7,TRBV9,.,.,CASSGGPGRDRYEQYF,TGTGCCAGCAGCGGAGGGCCGGGACGGGACCGTTACGAGCAGTACTTC
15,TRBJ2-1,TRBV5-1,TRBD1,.,CASSPRDRGLDEQFF,TGCGCCAGCAGCCCACGGGACAGGGGGCTGGACGAGCAGTTCTTC
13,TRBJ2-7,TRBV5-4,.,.,CASSLEAAYEQYF,TGTGCCAGCAGCTTGGAGGCAGCCTACGAGCAGTACTTC
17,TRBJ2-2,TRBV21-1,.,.,CASSLWTSGKFPGELFF,TGTGCCAGCAGCCTATGGACTAGCGGGAAATTCCCCGGGGAGCTGTTTTTT
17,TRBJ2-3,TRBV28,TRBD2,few,CASSSQLAGVLTDTQYF,TGTGCCAGCAGTTCCCAACTAGCGGGAGTTTTGACAGATACGCAGTATTTT
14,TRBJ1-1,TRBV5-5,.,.,CASSSEDRNTEAFF,TGTGCCAGCAGCTCGGAAGACAGGAACACTGAAGCTTTCTTT
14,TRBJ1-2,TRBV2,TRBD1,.,CASSSRQGGYGYTF,TGTGCCAGCAGTAGTCGACAGGGAGGCTATGGCTACACCTTC
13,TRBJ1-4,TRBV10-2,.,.,CASRSGTNEKLFF,TGCGCCAGCAGGTCGGGGACTAATGAAAAACTGTTTTTT
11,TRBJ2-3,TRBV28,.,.,CASSLDGALDF,TGTGCCAGCAGTTTAGACGGGGCTCTGGATTTT
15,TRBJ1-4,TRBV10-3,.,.,CAISRGDTTNEKLFF,TGTGCCATCAGTCGGGGGGATACAACTAATGAAAAACTGTTTTTT
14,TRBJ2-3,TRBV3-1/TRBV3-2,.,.,CASSQIPGADTQYF,TGTGCCAGCAGCCAAATCCCCGGGGCCGATACGCAGTATTTT
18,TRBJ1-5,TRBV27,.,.,CASSQHRTGIYSNQPQHF,TGTGCCAGCAGTCAACACCGCACAGGAATTTATAGCAATCAGCCCCAGCATTTT
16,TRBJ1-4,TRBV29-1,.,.,CSVDGQGLGEGEKLFF,TGCAGCGTTGATGGGCAGGGGTTGGGAGAGGGGGAAAAACTGTTTTTT
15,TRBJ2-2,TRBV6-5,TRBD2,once,CASSLAGGRTGELFF,TGTGCCAGCAGTCTAGCGGGAGGGCGCACCGGGGAGCTGTTTTTT
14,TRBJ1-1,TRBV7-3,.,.,CASSQSGFGTEAFF,TGTGCCAGCAGCCAGTCAGGGTTTGGCACTGAAGCTTTCTTT